This T cell receptor (beta chain) emerged from a study of technical replicates of blood from several donors. Sequencing was performed with immunoSEQ multiplex PCR; in TCRdb, only in-frame clones are kept and a portion is missing. The data contain about 98,000 clones, approximately 94% of them singletons. Trimming left V 6 bases short and J 0 bases short, with 13 bases between. Germline V CDR1 and CDR2: SGHRS, YFSETQ. The CDR3 runs 15 residues. What was sequenced was T cells isolated from PBMCs. This rearrangement joins TRBV5-1 to TRBJ2-4; D is perhaps TRBD1 (6 bases). The clonotype was recovered from a human donor in good health. This CDR3 reads CASTNGTLAKNIQYF. Here the CDR3 DNA reads TGCGCCAGCACCAACGGGACATTAGCCAAAAACATTCAGTACTTC.